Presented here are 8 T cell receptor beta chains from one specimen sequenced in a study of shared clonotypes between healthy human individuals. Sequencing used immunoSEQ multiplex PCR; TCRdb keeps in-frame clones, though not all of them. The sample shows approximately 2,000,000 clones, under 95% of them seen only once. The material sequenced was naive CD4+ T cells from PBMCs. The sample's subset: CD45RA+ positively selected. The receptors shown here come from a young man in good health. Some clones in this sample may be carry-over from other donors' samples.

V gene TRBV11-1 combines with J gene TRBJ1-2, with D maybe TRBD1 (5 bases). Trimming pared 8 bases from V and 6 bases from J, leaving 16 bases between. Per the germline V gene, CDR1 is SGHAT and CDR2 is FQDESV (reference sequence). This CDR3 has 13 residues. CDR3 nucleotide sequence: TGTGCCAGCGCCTTTAGCCGGGGGAATGGCTACACCTTC. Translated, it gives CASAFSRGNGYTF.

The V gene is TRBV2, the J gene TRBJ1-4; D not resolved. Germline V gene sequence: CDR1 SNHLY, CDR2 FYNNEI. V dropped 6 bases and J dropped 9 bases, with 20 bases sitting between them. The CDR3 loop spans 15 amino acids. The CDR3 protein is CASSDILGGLKKLFF. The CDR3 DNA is TGTGCCAGCAGCGACATACTCGGCGGATTGAAAAAACTGTTTTTT.

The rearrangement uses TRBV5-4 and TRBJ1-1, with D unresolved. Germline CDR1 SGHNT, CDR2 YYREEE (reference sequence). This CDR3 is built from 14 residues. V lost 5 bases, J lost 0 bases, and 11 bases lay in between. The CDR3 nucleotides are TGTGCCAGCAGACCGGGGTTCATGAACACTGAAGCTTTCTTT. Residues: CASRPGFMNTEAFF.

The DNA for the CDR3 is TGTGCCAGCAGCTTCTGGAGGGGGGCCGGAAATGAGCAGTTCTTC. It is translated as CASSFWRGAGNEQFF. This rearrangement joins TRBV13 to TRBJ2-1, with D possibly being TRBD1 or TRBD2 (6 bases each). Germline V gene lookup returns CDR1 PRHDT and CDR2 FYEKMQ (reference sequence). The CDR3 is 15 amino acids. V was pared by 3 bases and J by 7 bases, with 16 bases between.

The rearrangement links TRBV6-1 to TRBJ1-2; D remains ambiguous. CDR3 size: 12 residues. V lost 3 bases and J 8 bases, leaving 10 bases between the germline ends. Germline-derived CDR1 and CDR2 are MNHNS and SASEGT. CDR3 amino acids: CASSERARGYTF. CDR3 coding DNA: TGTGCCAGCAGTGAGCGGGCCCGGGGCTACACCTTC.

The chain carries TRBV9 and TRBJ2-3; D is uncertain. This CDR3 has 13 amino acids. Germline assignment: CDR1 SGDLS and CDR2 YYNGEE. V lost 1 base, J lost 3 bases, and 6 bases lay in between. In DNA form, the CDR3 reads TGTGCCAGCAGCGTACTCCTTACAGATACGCAGTATTTT. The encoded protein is CASSVLLTDTQYF.

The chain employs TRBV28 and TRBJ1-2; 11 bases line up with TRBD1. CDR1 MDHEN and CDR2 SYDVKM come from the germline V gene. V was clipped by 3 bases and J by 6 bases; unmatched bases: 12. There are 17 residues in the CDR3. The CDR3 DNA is TGTGCCAGCAGTTTGTGGACAGGGGGCGCGAGGGGCCATGGCTACACCTTC. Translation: CASSLWTGGARGHGYTF.

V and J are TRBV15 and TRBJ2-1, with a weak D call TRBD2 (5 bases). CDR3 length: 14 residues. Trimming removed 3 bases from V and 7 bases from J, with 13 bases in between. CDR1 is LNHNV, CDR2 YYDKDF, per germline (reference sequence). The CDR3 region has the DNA TGTGCCACCAGCAGGGACTGGACGTCGAATGAGCAGTTCTTC. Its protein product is CATSRDWTSNEQFF.